The 3 T cell receptor beta chains listed next were all sequenced from one sample in a study of T-cell memory formation after mild COVID-19. TCRdb analysed the 5' RACE reads with MiXCR anew, one entry per CDR3 protein. The sample records around 470,000 distinct CDR3 sequences, 20% being singletons. Input material: PBMCs or a T cell subset sorted from them (not recorded which). These receptors were taken from an adult woman who had mild COVID-19 (a few samples of this study predate the infection). Cell type and time point are not known.

This clonotype was seen more than once but under ten times. The gene calls are TRBV5-1 and TRBJ2-7; D uncertain. There are 14 residues in the CDR3. With 2 bases removed from V and 6 bases from J, the gap between germline ends came to 15 bases. Germline CDR1 and CDR2: SGHRS and YFSETQ. This CDR3 reads CASSLTPLGSEQYF. The CDR3 DNA reads as TGCGCCAGCAGCTTAACTCCCCTCGGCAGCGAGCAGTACTTC.

This clonotype showed up just a few times. J is TRBJ2-1 and V is TRBV27; 7 bases match TRBD2. Looked up from germline, CDR1 is MNHEY and CDR2 is SMNVEV (reference sequence). This CDR3 is 15 amino acids long. V lost 3 bases, J lost 10 bases, and 12 bases stayed unmatched. CDR3 protein: CASSLWRESLREQFF. DNA of the CDR3: TGTGCCAGCAGTTTGTGGCGGGAGAGTTTACGGGAGCAGTTCTTC.

The chain joins TRBV6-1 to TRBJ1-2; the match to TRBD1 covers 9 bases. J was trimmed by 6 bases and V by 0 bases; bases with no gene match: 8. The CDR3 spans 16 residues. Germline lookup yields CDR1 MNHNS and CDR2 SASEGT. Here the CDR3 DNA reads TGTGCCAGCAGTGAAGCAGCCCGACAGGGGGTGGATGGCTACACCTTC. Protein product: CASSEAARQGVDGYTF.